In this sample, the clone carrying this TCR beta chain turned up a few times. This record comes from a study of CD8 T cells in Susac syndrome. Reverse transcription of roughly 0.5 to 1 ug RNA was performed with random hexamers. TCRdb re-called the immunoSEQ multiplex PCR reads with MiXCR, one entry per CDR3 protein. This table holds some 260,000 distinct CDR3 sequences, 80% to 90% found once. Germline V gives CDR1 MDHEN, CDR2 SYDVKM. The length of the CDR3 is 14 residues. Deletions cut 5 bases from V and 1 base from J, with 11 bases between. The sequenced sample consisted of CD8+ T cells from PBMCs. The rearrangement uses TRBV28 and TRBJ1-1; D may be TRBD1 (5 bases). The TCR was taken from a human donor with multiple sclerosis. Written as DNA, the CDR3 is TGTGCCAGCAGTCCGCGGGGGAGGAACACTGAAGCTTTCTTT. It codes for CASSPRGRNTEAFF.